Listed here are 21 T cell receptor beta chains from one sample, sequenced in a study of blood T cell repertoires in COVID-19. Using immunoSEQ multiplex PCR, the repertoire was profiled, and TCRdb retains in-frame clones only, with some absent. Of tens of thousands of clones listed, about 80% are singletons. Sequencing was done on a sample of peripheral blood. These receptors originate from a man older than 75 with active or convalescent COVID-19.

This chain links TRBV9 with TRBJ1-1; weak D call: TRBD1 (5 bases). The CDR3 is 15 residues long. The germline gives CDR1 SGDLS, CDR2 YYNGEE. The V end was cut by 4 bases, the J end by 3 bases, with 16 bases between. In DNA, the CDR3 is TGTGCCAGCAGCCCCGTCGGGGGAATTGACACTGAAGCTTTCTTT. Its translation: CASSPVGGIDTEAFF. The entire variable domain, with the rest obtained from reference TRBV9 and TRBJ1-1, is as follows: DSGVTQTPKHLITATGQRVTLRCSPRSGDLSVYWYQQSLDQGLQFLIQYYNGEERAKGNILERFSAQQFPDLHSELNLSSLELGDSALYFCASSPVGGIDTEAFFGQGTRLTVV.

This chain connects TRBV29-1 to TRBJ2-1; D unclear. Germline V CDR1 and CDR2: SQVTM, ANQGSEA. V was trimmed by 7 bases and J by 6 bases, leaving 16 bases between them. CDR3 length: 13 amino acids. The CDR3 DNA sequence: TGCAGCGCTCTAGTTTCCCCAATCAATGAGCAGTTCTTC. As protein: CSALVSPINEQFF.

The chain combines TRBV5-1 with TRBJ2-5, with D tentatively TRBD1 (7 bases). Germline CDR1 SGHRS, CDR2 YFSETQ. This CDR3 has 16 residues. The germline V and J ends were trimmed by 0 bases and 0 bases, with 12 bases remaining between them. The CDR3 reads CASSLAGGGDQETQYF. As DNA, the CDR3 is TGCGCCAGCAGCTTGGCCGGAGGGGGCGACCAAGAGACCCAGTACTTC.

The V and J genes are TRBV6-1 and TRBJ2-2, with 11 bases identical to TRBD2. Trimming removed 4 bases from V and 1 base from J; junction bases left unmatched: 2. The CDR3 is 16 amino acids. Germline V CDR1 and CDR2: MNHNS, SASEGT. This chain's CDR3 is CASSVGLAVNTGELFF. Written as DNA, the CDR3 is TGTGCCAGCAGTGTGGGACTAGCGGTGAACACCGGGGAGCTGTTTTTT.

This clone was recorded only once. The V call is TRBV12-5, the J call TRBJ2-2, with 10 bases identical to TRBD2. The length of the CDR3 is 19 residues. V lost 5 bases and J lost 1; bases outside the gene matches: 13. Germline CDR1 and CDR2: LGHNT and FRNRAP. CDR3 sequence reads: CASGVRSGGIGVNTGELFF. The CDR3 DNA reads TGTGCTAGTGGTGTCCGTAGCGGGGGGATTGGCGTGAACACCGGGGAGCTGTTTTTT.

V usage is TRBV5-6 and J usage is TRBJ1-4; D not certain. The CDR3 consists of 14 residues. Germline values: CDR1 SGHDT, CDR2 YYEEEE. Trimming removed 2 bases from V and 3 bases from J, with 8 bases in between. Written as DNA, the CDR3 is TGTGCCAGCAGCTTCGGGTCAGCTAATGAAAAACTGTTTTTT. Translating gives CASSFGSANEKLFF.

The chain uses TRBV5-1 and TRBJ2-1, with TRBD2 identical over 8 bases. CDR1 is SGHRS, CDR2 YFSETQ, per germline. V shed 1 base, J shed 6 bases, and the junction held 6 bases outside the gene matches. This CDR3 contains 15 residues. Written as DNA, the CDR3 is TGCGCCAGCAGCTTGATCGGACTAGCAAGCAATGAGCAGTTCTTC. As protein: CASSLIGLASNEQFF.

The J gene is TRBJ2-7, the V gene TRBV9; D is uncertain. The CDR3 runs to 15 residues. Trimming left V 2 bases short and J 0 bases short, with 12 bases between. The germline V gene encodes CDR1 SGDLS and CDR2 YYNGEE. The CDR3 nucleotides read TGTGCCAGCAGCGTGAGTCCGATGAGCTCCTACGAGCAGTACTTC. Translating it yields CASSVSPMSSYEQYF.

This clone has only one observation. At one boundary the junction diverges from the germline segment, which might be a read error. The V gene is TRBV19, the J gene TRBJ1-1; no definite D call. There are 10 residues in the CDR3. Germline CDR1 reads LNHDA; CDR2 reads SQIVND (reference sequence). CDR3 in amino acids: CASSDYRTVF. Here the CDR3 DNA reads TGTGCCAGTAGTGACTACCGGACGGTCTTT. The variable domain in full, with the rest retrieved from reference TRBV19 and TRBJ1-1, is DGGITQSPKYLFRKEGQNVTLSCEQNLNHDAMYWYRQDPGQGLRLIYYSQIVNDFQKGDIAEGYSVSREKKESFPLTVTSAQKNPTAFYLCASSDYRTVFGQGTRLTVV.

Here the CDR3 reads CASSAGTGSGNTIYF. In DNA, the CDR3 is TGTGCCAGCTCTGCCGGGACAGGGTCTGGAAACACCATATATTTT. V and J are TRBV18 and TRBJ1-3, with 9 bases fitting TRBD1. The CDR3 is 15 amino acids. The ends lost 6 bases at V and 1 base at J; junction bases unmatched: 4. The V gene's germline CDR1 is KGHSH and CDR2 LQKENI. The whole variable domain, filled in from reference TRBV18 and TRBJ1-3, reads NAGVMQNPRHLVRRRGQEARLRCSPMKGHSHVYWYRQLPEEGLKFMVYLQKENIIDESGMPKERFSAEFPKEGPSILRIQQVVRGDSAAYFCASSAGTGSGNTIYFGEGSWLTVV.

The CDR3 spells CASSLYRTGVGQPQHF. In nucleotides, the CDR3 is TGTGCCAGCAGTTTATATCGGACAGGGGTTGGCCAGCCCCAGCATTTT. The chain combines TRBV28 with TRBJ1-5; 9 bases line up with TRBD1. Germline CDR1 reads MDHEN; CDR2 reads SYDVKM. The V and J ends lost 1 base and 7 bases, in that order; junction bases with no gene match: 8. This CDR3 region has 16 residues.

This clone was counted between two and nine times. The V and J genes are TRBV12-1 and TRBJ1-6; the table calls TRBD1, which could not be checked here. TRBV12-1 is annotated as a pseudogene. The CDR3 loop spans 13 amino acids. In nucleotides, the CDR3 is TGTGCCAGCACGCGACCAGGGGTTTCACCCCTCCACTTT. This gives the protein CASTRPGVSPLHF.

The chain combines TRBV5-5 with TRBJ2-7, with 9 bases lining up with TRBD2. With V trimmed by 2 bases and J by 3 bases, 9 bases remained unmatched. CDR3 length: 16 residues. Germline loops: CDR1 SGHKS, CDR2 YYEKEE (reference sequence). The CDR3 sequence is CASSFSILLAGYEQYF. In DNA, the CDR3 is TGTGCCAGCAGCTTTTCTATCTTACTAGCGGGCTACGAGCAGTACTTC. Complete variable domain (other parts from reference TRBV5-5 and TRBJ2-7): DAGVTQSPTHLIKTRGQQVTLRCSPISGHKSVSWYQQVLGQGPQFIFQYYEKEERGRGNFPDRFSARQFPNYSSELNVNALLLGDSALYLCASSFSILLAGYEQYFGPGTRLTVT.

This clone was recorded only once. CDR3 protein: CASSEAGIPNYGYTF. CDR3 DNA: TGTGCCAGCAGTGAGGCGGGGATCCCTAACTATGGCTACACCTTC. The chain has TRBV6-1 and TRBJ1-2; D call uncertain. CDR1 and CDR2 from the germline V gene are MNHNS and SASEGT. The length of the CDR3 is 15 residues. Trimming left V 3 bases short and J 0 bases short, with 11 bases between.

The chain joins TRBV19 to TRBJ2-1; 9 bases map to TRBD2. The CDR3 is made up of 14 amino acids. With 5 bases clipped from V and 6 bases from J, the junction kept 5 bases outside the gene matches. Germline V lookup: CDR1 LNHDA, CDR2 SQIVND (reference sequence). The CDR3 nucleotides read TGTGCCAGTAGTCAGGCGGGAGGGCCCAATGAGCAGTTCTTC. The encoded protein is CASSQAGGPNEQFF.

The chain links TRBV2 to TRBJ2-5, with 10 positions matching TRBD2. The CDR3 covers 17 residues. V lost 5 bases, J lost 5 bases, and 14 bases stayed unmatched. The germline CDR1 and CDR2 sequences are SNHLY and FYNNEI. The CDR3 reads CASSPQAASGSWETQYF. In DNA, the CDR3 is TGTGCCAGCAGTCCTCAGGCGGCTAGCGGGAGTTGGGAGACCCAGTACTTC.

The chain couples TRBV5-1 to TRBJ2-1, with 11 bases identical to TRBD2. CDR1 SGHRS and CDR2 YFSETQ come from the germline V gene. The CDR3 covers 16 residues. The junction had 9 bases not matched to a gene; V was cut back by 2 bases and J by 8 bases. CDR3 DNA sequence: TGCGCCAGCAGCTTCCTAGCGGGAGGATCTTTCGATGAGCAGTTCTTC. This codes for CASSFLAGGSFDEQFF. The whole variable domain, filled in from reference TRBV5-1 and TRBJ2-1, reads KAGVTQTPRYLIKTRGQQVTLSCSPISGHRSVSWYQQTPGQGLQFLFEYFSETQRNKGNFPGRFSGRQFSNSRSEMNVSTLELGDSALYLCASSFLAGGSFDEQFFGPGTRLTVL.

This clone was seen a single time. CDR3 sequence (DNA): TGTGCCAGCCTCGCTGACAGGGCCGAGACCCAGTACTTC. It specifies CASLADRAETQYF. The chain is built from TRBV18 and TRBJ2-5, with 7 nucleotides matching TRBD1. The CDR3 length is 13 residues. V was clipped by 8 bases and J by 5 bases; unmatched bases: 8. Germline loops: CDR1 KGHSH, CDR2 LQKENI.

Only one count was recorded for this clone. The genes are TRBV28 and TRBJ2-3, with 14 bases aligning to TRBD2. Germline CDR1 MDHEN, CDR2 SYDVKM. With 5 bases clipped from V and 5 bases from J, the junction kept 6 bases outside the gene matches. This CDR3 spans 16 amino acids. CDR3 coding DNA: TGTGCCAGCAGTCCTACGGGACTAGCGGGAGAAGATACGCAGTATTTT. Translating it yields CASSPTGLAGEDTQYF.

This chain connects TRBV5-4 to TRBJ1-1; possible D gene TRBD1, 6 bases. CDR1 is SGHNT and CDR2 is YYREEE in the germline V gene (reference sequence). This CDR3 contains 13 residues. Trimming took off 6 bases at V and 6 bases at J, with 15 bases between the two ends. The DNA for the CDR3 is TGTGCCAGCACCATACAGGGTGGCGCTGAAGCTTTCTTT. Protein: CASTIQGGAEAFF. The variable domain in full, completed from reference TRBV5-4 and TRBJ1-1, reads ETGVTQSPTHLIKTRGQQVTLRCSSQSGHNTVSWYQQALGQGPQFIFQYYREEENGRGNFPPRFSGLQFPNYSSELNVNALELDDSALYLCASTIQGGAEAFFGQGTRLTVV.

The V gene is TRBV10-3, the J gene TRBJ2-7, with 12 bases that match TRBD1. The germline V gene has CDR1 ENHRY and CDR2 SYGVKD. This CDR3 is 16 amino acids long. Losses at the gene ends were 6 bases for V and 0 bases for J; bases not matched to a gene: 6. The CDR3 reads CAISTGTGGNSYEQYF. The CDR3 region has the DNA TGTGCCATCAGCACCGGGACAGGGGGCAACTCCTACGAGCAGTACTTC.